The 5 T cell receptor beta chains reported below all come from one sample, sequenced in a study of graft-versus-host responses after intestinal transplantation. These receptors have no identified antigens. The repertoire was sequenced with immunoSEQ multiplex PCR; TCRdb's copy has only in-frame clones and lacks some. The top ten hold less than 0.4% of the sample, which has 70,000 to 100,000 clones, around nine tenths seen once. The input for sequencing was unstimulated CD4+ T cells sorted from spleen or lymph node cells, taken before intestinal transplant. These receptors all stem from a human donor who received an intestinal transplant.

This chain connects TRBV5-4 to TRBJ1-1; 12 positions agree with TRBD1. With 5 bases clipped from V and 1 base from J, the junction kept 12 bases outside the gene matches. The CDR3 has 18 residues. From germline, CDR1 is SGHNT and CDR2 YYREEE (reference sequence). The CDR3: CASRKAVPGQGANTEAFF. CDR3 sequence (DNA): TGTGCCAGCAGAAAGGCTGTCCCGGGACAGGGGGCGAACACTGAAGCTTTCTTT.

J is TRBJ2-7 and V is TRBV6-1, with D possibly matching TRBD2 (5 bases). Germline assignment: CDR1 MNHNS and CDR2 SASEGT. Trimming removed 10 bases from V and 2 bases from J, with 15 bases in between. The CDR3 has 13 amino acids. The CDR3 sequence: CATSGGRAYEQYF. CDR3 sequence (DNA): TGTGCCACCTCGGGCGGGCGAGCCTACGAGCAGTACTTC.

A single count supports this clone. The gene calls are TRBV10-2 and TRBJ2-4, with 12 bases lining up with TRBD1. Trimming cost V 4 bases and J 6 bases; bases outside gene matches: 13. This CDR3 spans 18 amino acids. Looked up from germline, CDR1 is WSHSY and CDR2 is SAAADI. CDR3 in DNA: TGCGCCAGCAGTGGGCCCCAGCCGGGACAGGGGGCGCGAAACATTCAGTACTTC. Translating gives CASSGPQPGQGARNIQYF.

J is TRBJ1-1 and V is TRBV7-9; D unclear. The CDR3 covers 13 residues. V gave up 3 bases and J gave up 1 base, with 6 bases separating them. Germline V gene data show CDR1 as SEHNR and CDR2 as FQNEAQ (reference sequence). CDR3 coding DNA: TGTGCCAGCAGCTTTGAGGGGAACACTGAAGCTTTCTTT. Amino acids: CASSFEGNTEAFF.

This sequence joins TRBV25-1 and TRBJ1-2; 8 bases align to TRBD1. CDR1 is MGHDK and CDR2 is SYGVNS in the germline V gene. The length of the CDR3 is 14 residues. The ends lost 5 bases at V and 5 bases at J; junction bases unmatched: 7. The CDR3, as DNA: TGTGCCAGCAGTTCTCGGACAGGGTTTTATGGCTACACCTTC. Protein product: CASSSRTGFYGYTF.